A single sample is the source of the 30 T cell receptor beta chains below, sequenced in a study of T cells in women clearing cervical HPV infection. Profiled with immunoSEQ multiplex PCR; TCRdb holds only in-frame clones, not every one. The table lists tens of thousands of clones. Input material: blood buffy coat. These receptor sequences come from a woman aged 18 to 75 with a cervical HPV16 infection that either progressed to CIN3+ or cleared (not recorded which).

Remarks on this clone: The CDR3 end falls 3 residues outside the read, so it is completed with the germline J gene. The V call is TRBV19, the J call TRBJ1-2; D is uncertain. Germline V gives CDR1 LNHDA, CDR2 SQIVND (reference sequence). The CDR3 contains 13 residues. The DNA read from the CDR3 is TGTGCCAGTAGTAGCGGGGTTTACAATGAC. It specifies CASSSGVYND. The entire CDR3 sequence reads CASSSGVYNDYTF.

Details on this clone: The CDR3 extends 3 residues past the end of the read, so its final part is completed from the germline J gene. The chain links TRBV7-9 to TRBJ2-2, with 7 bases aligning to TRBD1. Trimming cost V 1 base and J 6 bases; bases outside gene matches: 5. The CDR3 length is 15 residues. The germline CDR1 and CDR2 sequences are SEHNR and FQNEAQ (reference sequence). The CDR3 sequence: CASSLGHQGAGELFF. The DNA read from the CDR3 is TGTGCCAGCAGCTTAGGTCACCAGGGGGCCGGGGAG.

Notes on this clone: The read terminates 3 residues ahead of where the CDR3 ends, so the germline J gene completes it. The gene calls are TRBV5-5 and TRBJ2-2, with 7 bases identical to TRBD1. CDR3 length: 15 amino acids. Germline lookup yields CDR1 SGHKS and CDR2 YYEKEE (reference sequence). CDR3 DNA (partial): TGTGCCAGCAGCTCGACAGGGCGGAGGTTGGAAAAG. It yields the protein CASSSTGRRLEK. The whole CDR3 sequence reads CASSSTGRRLEKLFF.

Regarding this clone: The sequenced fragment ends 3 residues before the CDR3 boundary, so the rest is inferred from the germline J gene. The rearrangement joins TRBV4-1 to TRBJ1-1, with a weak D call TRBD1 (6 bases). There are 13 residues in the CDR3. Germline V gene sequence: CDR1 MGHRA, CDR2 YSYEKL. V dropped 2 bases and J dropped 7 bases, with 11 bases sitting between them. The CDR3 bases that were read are TGCGCCAGCAGCCAAAACAGGGAGGGTGAA. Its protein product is CASSQNREGE. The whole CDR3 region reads CASSQNREGEAFF.

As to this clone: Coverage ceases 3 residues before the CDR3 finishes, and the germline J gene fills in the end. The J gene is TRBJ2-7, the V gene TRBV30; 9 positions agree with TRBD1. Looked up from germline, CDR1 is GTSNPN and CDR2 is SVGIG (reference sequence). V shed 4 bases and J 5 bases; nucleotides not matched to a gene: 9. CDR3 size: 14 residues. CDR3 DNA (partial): TGTGCCTGGAACCCGGGACAGGGCACCCACGAG. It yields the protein CAWNPGQGTHE. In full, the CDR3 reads CAWNPGQGTHEQYF.

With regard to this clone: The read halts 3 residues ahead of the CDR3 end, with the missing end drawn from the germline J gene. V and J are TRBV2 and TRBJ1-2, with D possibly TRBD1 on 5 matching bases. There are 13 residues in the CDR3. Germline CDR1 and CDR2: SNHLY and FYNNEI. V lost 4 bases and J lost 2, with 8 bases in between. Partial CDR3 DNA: TGTGCCAGCAGTGTGACAGAGAACTATGGC. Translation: CASSVTENYG. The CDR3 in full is CASSVTENYGYTF.

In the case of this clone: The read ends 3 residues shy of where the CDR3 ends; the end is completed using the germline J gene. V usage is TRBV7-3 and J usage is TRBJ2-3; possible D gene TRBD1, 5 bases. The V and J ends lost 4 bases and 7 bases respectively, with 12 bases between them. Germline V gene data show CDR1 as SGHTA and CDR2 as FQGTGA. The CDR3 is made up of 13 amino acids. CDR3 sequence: CASSSEQGYTQYF. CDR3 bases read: TGTGCCAGCAGCTCAGAGCAGGGATATACG.

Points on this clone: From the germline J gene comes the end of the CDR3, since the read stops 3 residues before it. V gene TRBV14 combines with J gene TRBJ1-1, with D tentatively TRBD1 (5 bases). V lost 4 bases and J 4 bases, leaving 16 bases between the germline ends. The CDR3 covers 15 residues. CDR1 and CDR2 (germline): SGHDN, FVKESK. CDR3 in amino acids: CASSLTRGLITEAFF. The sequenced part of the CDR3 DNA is TGTGCCAGCAGCCTAACAAGGGGACTCATCACTGAA. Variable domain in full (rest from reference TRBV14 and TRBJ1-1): EAGVTQFPSHSVIEKGQTVTLRCDPISGHDNLYWYRRVMGKEIKFLLHFVKESKQDESGMPNNRFLAERTGGTYSTLKVQPAELEDSGVYFCASSLTRGLITEAFFGQGTRLTVV.

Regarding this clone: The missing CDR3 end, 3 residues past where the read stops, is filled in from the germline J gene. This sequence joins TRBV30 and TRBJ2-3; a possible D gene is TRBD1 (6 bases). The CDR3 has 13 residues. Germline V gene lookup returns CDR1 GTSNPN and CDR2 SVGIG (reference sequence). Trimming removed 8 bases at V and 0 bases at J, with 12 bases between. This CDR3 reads CALWTASTDTQYF. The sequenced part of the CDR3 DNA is TGTGCCCTCTGGACAGCCAGCACAGATACG.

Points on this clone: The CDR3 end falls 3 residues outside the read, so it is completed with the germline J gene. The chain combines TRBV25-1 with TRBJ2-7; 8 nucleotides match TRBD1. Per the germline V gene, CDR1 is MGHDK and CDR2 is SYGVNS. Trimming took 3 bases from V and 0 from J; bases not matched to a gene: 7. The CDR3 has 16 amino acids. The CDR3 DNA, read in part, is TGTGCCAGCAGTGACCCCAACAGGGGGTCCTCCTACGAG. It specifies CASSDPNRGSSYE. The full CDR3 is CASSDPNRGSSYEQYF.

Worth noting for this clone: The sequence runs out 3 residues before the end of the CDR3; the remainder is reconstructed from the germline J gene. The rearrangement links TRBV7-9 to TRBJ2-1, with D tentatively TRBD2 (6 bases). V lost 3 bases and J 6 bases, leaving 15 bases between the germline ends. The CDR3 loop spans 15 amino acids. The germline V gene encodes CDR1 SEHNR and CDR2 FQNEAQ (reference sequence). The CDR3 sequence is CASSFGEQEGNEQFF. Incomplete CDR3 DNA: TGTGCCAGCAGCTTCGGTGAGCAGGAGGGCAATGAG.

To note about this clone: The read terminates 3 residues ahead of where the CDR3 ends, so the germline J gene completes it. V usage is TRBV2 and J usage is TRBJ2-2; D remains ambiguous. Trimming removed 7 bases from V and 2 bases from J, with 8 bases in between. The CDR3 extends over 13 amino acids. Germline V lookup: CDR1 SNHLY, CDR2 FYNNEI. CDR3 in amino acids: CASTLQNTGELFF. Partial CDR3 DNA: TGTGCCAGCACCTTACAAAACACCGGGGAG.

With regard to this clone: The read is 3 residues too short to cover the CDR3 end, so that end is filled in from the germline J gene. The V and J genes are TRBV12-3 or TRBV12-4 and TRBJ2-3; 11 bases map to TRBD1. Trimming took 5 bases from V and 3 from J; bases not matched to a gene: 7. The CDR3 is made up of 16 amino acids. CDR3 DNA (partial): TGTGCCAGCAGTGACCCCGGGACAGGGGGAACAGATACG. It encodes CASSDPGTGGTDT. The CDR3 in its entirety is CASSDPGTGGTDTQYF.

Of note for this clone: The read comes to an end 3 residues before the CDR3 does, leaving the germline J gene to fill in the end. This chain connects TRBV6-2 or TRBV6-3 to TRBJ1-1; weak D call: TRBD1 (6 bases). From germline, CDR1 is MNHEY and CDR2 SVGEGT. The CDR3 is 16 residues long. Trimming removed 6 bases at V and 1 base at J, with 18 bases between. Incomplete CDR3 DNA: TGTGCCAGCAGCCGCCGACAGGCTATTCGGAACACTGAA. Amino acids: CASSRRQAIRNTE. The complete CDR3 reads CASSRRQAIRNTEAFF.

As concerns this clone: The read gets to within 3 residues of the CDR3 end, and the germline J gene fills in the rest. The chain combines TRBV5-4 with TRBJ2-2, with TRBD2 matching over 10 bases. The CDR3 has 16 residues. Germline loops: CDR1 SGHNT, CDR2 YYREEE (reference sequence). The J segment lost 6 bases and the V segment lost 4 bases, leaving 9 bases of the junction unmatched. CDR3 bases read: TGTGCCAGCAGCCTGGGAAAGCGGGGGGGTTCCGGGGAG. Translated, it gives CASSLGKRGGSGE. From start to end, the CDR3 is CASSLGKRGGSGELFF. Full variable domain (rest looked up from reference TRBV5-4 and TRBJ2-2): ETGVTQSPTHLIKTRGQQVTLRCSSQSGHNTVSWYQQALGQGPQFIFQYYREEENGRGNFPPRFSGLQFPNYSSELNVNALELDDSALYLCASSLGKRGGSGELFFGEGSRLTVL.

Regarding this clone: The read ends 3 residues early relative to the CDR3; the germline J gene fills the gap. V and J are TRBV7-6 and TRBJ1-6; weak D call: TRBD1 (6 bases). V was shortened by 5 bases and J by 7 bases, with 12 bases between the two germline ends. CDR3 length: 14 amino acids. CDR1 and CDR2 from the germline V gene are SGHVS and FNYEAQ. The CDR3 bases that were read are TGTGCCAGCAGCATGGACAGCGGAAATTCACCC. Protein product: CASSMDSGNSP. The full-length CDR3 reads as CASSMDSGNSPLHF. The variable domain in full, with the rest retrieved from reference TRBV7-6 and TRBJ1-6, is GAGVSQSPRYKVTKRGQDVALRCDPISGHVSLYWYRQALGQGPEFLTYFNYEAQQDKSGLPNDRFSAERPEGSISTLTIQRTEQRDSAMYRCASSMDSGNSPLHFGNGTRLTVT.

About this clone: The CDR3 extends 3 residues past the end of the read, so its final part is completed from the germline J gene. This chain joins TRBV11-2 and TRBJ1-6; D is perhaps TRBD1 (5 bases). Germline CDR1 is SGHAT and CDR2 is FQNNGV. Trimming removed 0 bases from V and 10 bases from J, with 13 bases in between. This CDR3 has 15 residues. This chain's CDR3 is CASSLDRVGVSPLHF. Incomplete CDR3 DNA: TGTGCCAGCAGCTTAGACAGGGTAGGAGTCTCACCC.

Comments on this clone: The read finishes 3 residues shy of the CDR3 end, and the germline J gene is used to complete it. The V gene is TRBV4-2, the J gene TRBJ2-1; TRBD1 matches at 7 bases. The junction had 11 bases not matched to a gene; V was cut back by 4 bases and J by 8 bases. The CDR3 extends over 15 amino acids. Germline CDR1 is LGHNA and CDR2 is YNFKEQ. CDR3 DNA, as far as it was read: TGTGCCAGCAGCCCCCGACAGGGTTTGTTGGATGAG. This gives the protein CASSPRQGLLDE. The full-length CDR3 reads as CASSPRQGLLDEQFF.

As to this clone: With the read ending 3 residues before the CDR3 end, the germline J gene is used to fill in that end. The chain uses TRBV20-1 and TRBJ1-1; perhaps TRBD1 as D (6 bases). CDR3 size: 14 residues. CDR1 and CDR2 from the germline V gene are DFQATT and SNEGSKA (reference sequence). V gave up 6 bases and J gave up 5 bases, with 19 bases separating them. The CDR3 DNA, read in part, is TGCAGTGCCAGGGGCAGCACACCTGGGACTGAA. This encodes CSARGSTPGTE. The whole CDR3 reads CSARGSTPGTEAFF.

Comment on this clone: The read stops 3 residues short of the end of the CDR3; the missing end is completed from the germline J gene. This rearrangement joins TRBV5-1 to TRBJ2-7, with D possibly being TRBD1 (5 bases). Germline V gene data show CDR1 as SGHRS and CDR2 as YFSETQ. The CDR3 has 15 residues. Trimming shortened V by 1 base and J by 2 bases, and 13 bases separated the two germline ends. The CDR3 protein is CASSLRPDRAYEQYF. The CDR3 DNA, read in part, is TGCGCCAGCAGCTTGAGGCCTGACAGAGCCTACGAG.

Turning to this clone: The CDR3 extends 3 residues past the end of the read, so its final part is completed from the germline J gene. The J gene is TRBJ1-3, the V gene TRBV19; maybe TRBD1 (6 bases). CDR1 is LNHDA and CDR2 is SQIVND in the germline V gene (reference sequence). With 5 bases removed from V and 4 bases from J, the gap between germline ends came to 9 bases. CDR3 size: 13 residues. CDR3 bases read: TGTGCCAGTAGTCCCACAGGGGGAAACACC. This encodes CASSPTGGNT. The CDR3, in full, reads CASSPTGGNTIYF.

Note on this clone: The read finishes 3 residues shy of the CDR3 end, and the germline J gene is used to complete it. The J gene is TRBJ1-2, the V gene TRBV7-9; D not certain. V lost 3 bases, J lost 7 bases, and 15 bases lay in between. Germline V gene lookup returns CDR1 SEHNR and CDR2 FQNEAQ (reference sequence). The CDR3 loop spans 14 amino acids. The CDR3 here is CASSFKLPGLGYTF. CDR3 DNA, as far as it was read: TGTGCCAGCAGCTTCAAACTTCCGGGTCTTGGC. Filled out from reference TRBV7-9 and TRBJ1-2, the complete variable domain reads DTGVSQNPRHKITKRGQNVTFRCDPISEHNRLYWYRQTLGQGPEFLTYFQNEAQLEKSRLLSDRFSAERPKGSFSTLEIQRTEQGDSAMYLCASSFKLPGLGYTFGSGTRLTVV.

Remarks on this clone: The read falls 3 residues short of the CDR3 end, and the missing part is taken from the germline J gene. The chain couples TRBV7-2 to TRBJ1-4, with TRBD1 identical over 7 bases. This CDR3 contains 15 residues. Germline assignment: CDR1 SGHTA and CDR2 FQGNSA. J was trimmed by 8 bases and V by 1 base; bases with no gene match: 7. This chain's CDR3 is CASSLGRGRREKLFF. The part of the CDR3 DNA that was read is TGTGCCAGCAGCTTAGGGAGGGGGCGGCGAGAAAAA. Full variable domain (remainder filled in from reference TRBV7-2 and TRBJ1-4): GAGVSQSPSNKVTEKGKDVELRCDPISGHTALYWYRQSLGQGLEFLIYFQGNSAPDKSGLPSDRFSAERTGGSVSTLTIQRTQQEDSAVYLCASSLGRGRREKLFFGSGTQLSVL.

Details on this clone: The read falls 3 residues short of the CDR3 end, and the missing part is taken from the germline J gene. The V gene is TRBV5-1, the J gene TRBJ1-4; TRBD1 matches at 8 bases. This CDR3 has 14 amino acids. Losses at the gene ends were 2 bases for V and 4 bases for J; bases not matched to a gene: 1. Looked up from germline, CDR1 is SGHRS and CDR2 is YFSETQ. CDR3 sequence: CASSFGQGNEKLFF. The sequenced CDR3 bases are TGCGCCAGCAGCTTTGGACAGGGTAATGAAAAA.

The CDR3: CASSSGSGKETQYF. The part of the CDR3 DNA that was read is TGTGCCAGCAGCTCGGGGTCGGGAAAAGAGACC. This chain joins TRBV5-6 and TRBJ2-5, with D perhaps matching TRBD2 (5 bases). Read coverage stops 3 residues before the CDR3 terminus; the germline J gene supplies the remainder. This CDR3 has 14 residues. Trimming stripped 3 bases from V and 3 bases from J, with 12 bases between. Germline V gene sequence: CDR1 SGHDT, CDR2 YYEEEE.

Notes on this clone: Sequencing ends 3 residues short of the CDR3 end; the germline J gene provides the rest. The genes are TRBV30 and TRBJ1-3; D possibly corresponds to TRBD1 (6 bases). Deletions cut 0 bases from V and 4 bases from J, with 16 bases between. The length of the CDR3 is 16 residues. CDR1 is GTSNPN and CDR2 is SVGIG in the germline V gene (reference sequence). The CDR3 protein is CAWSVYPFDRGNTIYF. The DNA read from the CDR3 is TGTGCCTGGAGTGTCTATCCCTTTGACAGGGGAAACACC.

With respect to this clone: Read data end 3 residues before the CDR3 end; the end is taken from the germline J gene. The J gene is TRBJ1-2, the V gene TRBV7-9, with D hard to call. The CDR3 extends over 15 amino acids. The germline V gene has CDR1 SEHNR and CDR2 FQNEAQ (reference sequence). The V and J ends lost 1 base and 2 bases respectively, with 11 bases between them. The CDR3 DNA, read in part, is TGTGCCAGCAGCTTAGGGGCCAGCTCAAACTATGGC. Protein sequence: CASSLGASSNYG. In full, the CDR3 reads CASSLGASSNYGYTF.

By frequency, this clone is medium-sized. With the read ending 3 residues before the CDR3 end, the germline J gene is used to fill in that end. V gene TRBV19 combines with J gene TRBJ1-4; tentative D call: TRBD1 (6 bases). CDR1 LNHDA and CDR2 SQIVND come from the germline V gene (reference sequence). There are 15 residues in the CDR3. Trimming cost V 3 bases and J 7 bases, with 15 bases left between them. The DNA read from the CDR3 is TGTGCCAGTAGTATGATCCAGGGGAGGGGTGAAAAA. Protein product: CASSMIQGRGEK. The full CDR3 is CASSMIQGRGEKLFF.

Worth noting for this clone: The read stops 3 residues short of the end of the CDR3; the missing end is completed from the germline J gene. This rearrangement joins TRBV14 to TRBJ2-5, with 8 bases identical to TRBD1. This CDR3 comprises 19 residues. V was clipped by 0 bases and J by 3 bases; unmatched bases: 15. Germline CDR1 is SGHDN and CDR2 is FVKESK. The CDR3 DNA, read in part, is TGTGCCAGCAGCCAAGATCGGAGCAGGGGGCCTTCCCGGGAAGAGACC. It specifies CASSQDRSRGPSREET. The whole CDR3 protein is CASSQDRSRGPSREETQYF.

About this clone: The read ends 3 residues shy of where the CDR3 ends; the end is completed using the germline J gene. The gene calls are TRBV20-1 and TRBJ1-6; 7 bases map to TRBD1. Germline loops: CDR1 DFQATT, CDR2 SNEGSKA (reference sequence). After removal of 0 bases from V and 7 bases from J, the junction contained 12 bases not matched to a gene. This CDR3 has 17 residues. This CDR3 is CSAREPSRPGQNSPLHF. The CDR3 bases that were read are TGCAGTGCTAGAGAGCCCTCCCGACCGGGACAGAATTCACCC.